A selection of T cell receptor beta chains follows, all from one sample in a study of cytomegalovirus exposure and HLA in healthy donors. Clones were sequenced by immunoSEQ multiplex PCR, and TCRdb holds only the in-frame ones, with some missing. There are tens of thousands of clones in the sample; 60% to 85% occur only once, and under 5.5% lies in the top ten. Sequencing was performed on PBMCs. The origin of the receptors is a woman aged 35 to 49 in good health and CMV-seropositive. CDR3s include the opening cysteine and the closing phenylalanine or tryptophan. Each record gives: V gene, D gene, J gene, clone size, CDR3 protein, CDR3 DNA. D genes are given only for firm matches. A row's size may be missing; if present it is once, few, many or a size class.

>TRBV27|-|TRBJ1-1|-
CASSLDQGGPEAFF
TGTGCCAGCAGTTTAGATCAGGGAGGACCTGAAGCTTTCTTT
>TRBV19|-|TRBJ1-2|-
CASSIGSRGVGGYTF
TGTGCCAGTAGTATAGGTTCCCGGGGGGTAGGCGGCTACACCTTC
>TRBV6-4|TRBD2|TRBJ2-7|-
CASSDREEGEQYF
TGTGCCAGCAGTGACCGGGAGGAAGGCGAGCAGTACTTC
>TRBV7-8|-|TRBJ2-7|-
CASSLGGGQEQYF
TGTGCCAGCAGCTTAGGGGGGGGGCAGGAGCAGTACTTC
>TRBV7-2|TRBD2|TRBJ2-7|-
CASSSASGGSSYEQYF
TGTGCCAGCAGCTCAGCTAGCGGAGGTAGCTCCTACGAGCAGTACTTC
>TRBV5-6|-|TRBJ2-7|-
CASSFTRYEQYF
TGTGCCAGCAGCTTTACCCGGTACGAGCAGTACTTC
>TRBV29-1|-|TRBJ2-7|-
CSVDFPKMAGSYEQYF
TGCAGCGTTGATTTCCCCAAAATGGCGGGATCCTACGAGCAGTACTTC
>TRBV4-1|-|TRBJ2-4|once
CASSQAQGYDKNIQYF
TGCGCCAGCAGCCAAGCCCAGGGGTACGACAAAAACATTCAGTACTTC
>TRBV5-6|-|TRBJ2-4|-
CASSFSTENIQYF
TGTGCCAGCAGCTTTTCGACAGAAAACATTCAGTACTTC
>TRBV15|TRBD1|TRBJ1-5|-
CATSQDRGLGNQPQHF
TGTGCCACCAGCCAGGACAGGGGGCTGGGTAATCAGCCCCAGCATTTT
>TRBV7-2|-|TRBJ2-1|-
CASSQDWSGEQFF
TGTGCCAGCAGCCAGGACTGGTCCGGTGAGCAGTTCTTC
>TRBV2|TRBD1|TRBJ2-7|-
CARRQGSSYEQYF
TGTGCCCGCCGACAGGGGTCCTCCTACGAGCAGTACTTC
>TRBV4-3|-|TRBJ2-2|-
CASSQDEGYGELFF
TGCGCCAGCAGCCAAGACGAGGGTTACGGGGAGCTGTTTTTT
>TRBV25-1|TRBD1|TRBJ2-2|-
CASSADRVTGELFF
TGTGCCAGCAGTGCCGACAGGGTCACCGGGGAGCTGTTTTTT
>TRBV4-1|TRBD1|TRBJ2-3|-
CASSLGQGGTDTQYF
TGCGCCAGCAGCCTGGGACAGGGTGGCACAGATACGCAGTATTTT
>TRBV11-2|-|TRBJ1-4|-
CASSQGVGGTTNEKLFF
TGTGCCAGCAGTCAAGGAGTGGGGGGGACAACTAATGAAAAACTGTTTTTT
>TRBV29-1|TRBD2|TRBJ2-2|-
CSVRLAGNTGELFF
TGCAGCGTTAGACTAGCGGGAAACACCGGGGAGCTGTTTTTT
>TRBV7-8|-|TRBJ2-1|-
CASSHLDRTLNEQFF
TGTGCCAGCAGCCACCTAGACAGGACCCTCAATGAGCAGTTCTTC
>TRBV19|TRBD1|TRBJ1-5|-
CASNPGGAQPQHF
TGTGCCAGTAATCCAGGGGGCGCGCAGCCCCAGCATTTT
>TRBV14|-|TRBJ1-4|-
CASSQDWGGRTGFEKLFF
TGTGCCAGCAGCCAAGATTGGGGGGGGCGGACGGGATTTGAAAAACTGTTTTTT